This is a list of T cell receptor beta chains from one sample in a study of T cells in Graves' hyperthyroidism and ophthalmopathy. One entry per CDR3 protein, called by TCRdb with MiXCR from the multiplex PCR reads. The table includes under 450,000 distinct CDR3 sequences, around 16% detected once. Specimen: blood. The receptor set was obtained from a woman between 18 and 29 years old with Graves' hyperthyroidism. CDR3s include the opening cysteine and the closing phenylalanine or tryptophan. A D gene is named only where the DNA matches it firmly. A row's size may be missing; if present it is once, few, many or a size class.

V: TRBV7-8; D: -; size: many; J: TRBJ1-5; CDR3: CASSLARQGAQPQHF; DNA: TGTGCCAGCAGCTTAGCGCGGCAGGGCGCTCAGCCCCAGCATTTT
V: TRBV12-3/TRBV12-4; D: -; size: many; J: TRBJ1-2; CDR3: CASRLHRGAEGYTF; DNA: TGTGCCAGCAGACTTCACCGGGGGGCTGAAGGCTACACCTTC
V: TRBV6-2/TRBV6-3; D: TRBD2; size: few; J: TRBJ2-5; CDR3: CASSSTSVGGETQYF; DNA: TGTGCCAGCAGTTCGACTAGCGTTGGGGGAGAGACCCAGTACTTC
V: TRBV7-2; D: -; size: many; J: TRBJ1-3; CDR3: CASSLDPLSSGNTIYF; DNA: TGTGCCAGCAGCTTAGATCCCCTTAGCTCTGGAAACACCATATATTTT
V: TRBV6-1; D: -; size: many; J: TRBJ2-7; CDR3: CASSVTTGPYEQYF; DNA: TGTGCCAGCAGTGTTACGACAGGCCCCTACGAGCAGTACTTC
V: TRBV13; D: -; size: many; J: TRBJ2-1; CDR3: CASSLSLNEQFF; DNA: TGTGCCAGCAGCTTGAGCCTCAATGAGCAGTTCTTC
V: TRBV28; D: TRBD2; size: many; J: TRBJ2-7; CDR3: CASSSLAGYSYEQYF; DNA: TGTGCCAGCAGTTCGCTAGCGGGGTATTCCTACGAGCAGTACTTC
V: TRBV7-2; D: -; size: many; J: TRBJ2-7; CDR3: CASSRQENYEQYF; DNA: TGTGCCAGCAGCCGACAGGAGAACTACGAGCAGTACTTC
V: TRBV20-1; D: -; size: many; J: TRBJ2-2; CDR3: CSARKGSTNTGELFF; DNA: TGCAGTGCTAGGAAGGGAAGTACGAACACCGGGGAGCTGTTTTTT
V: TRBV7-3; D: -; size: few; J: TRBJ1-6; CDR3: CASSSDGSSYNSPLHF; DNA: TGTGCCAGCAGCTCGGACGGGAGCTCCTATAATTCACCCCTCCACTTT
V: TRBV9; D: -; size: many; J: TRBJ1-3; CDR3: CASSARDFEGNTIYF; DNA: TGTGCCAGCAGCGCCCGAGACTTCGAAGGAAACACCATATATTTT
V: TRBV4-3; D: TRBD1; size: few; J: TRBJ2-7; CDR3: CASSQGTGALYEQYF; DNA: TGCGCCAGCAGCCAAGGGACAGGCGCCCTCTACGAGCAGTACTTC
V: TRBV20-1; D: TRBD1; size: many; J: TRBJ2-3; CDR3: CSARPPGQGVADTQYF; DNA: TGCAGTGCTAGACCTCCGGGACAGGGTGTGGCAGATACGCAGTATTTT
V: TRBV15; D: -; size: few; J: TRBJ2-3; CDR3: CATSRVEGSVDTQYF; DNA: TGTGCCACCAGCAGAGTTGAAGGGTCTGTGGATACGCAGTATTTT
V: TRBV3-1; D: TRBD1; size: many; J: TRBJ2-7; CDR3: CASSPGQVGYEQYF; DNA: TGTGCCAGCAGCCCCGGACAGGTTGGCTACGAGCAGTACTTC
V: TRBV28; D: -; size: -; J: TRBJ2-3; CDR3: CASALRTSTDTQYF; DNA: TGTGCCAGCGCACTACGTACTAGCACAGATACGCAGTATTTT
V: TRBV28; D: TRBD1; size: many; J: TRBJ2-7; CDR3: CASRLTGTYEQYF; DNA: TGTGCCAGCAGGTTGACAGGGACCTACGAGCAGTACTTC
V: TRBV3-1; D: TRBD1; size: many; J: TRBJ2-4; CDR3: CASSQETGAKNIQYF; DNA: TGTGCCAGCAGCCAAGAGACAGGGGCCAAAAACATTCAGTACTTC
V: TRBV7-9; D: -; size: many; J: TRBJ1-6; CDR3: CASSFREGNSPLHF; DNA: TGTGCCAGCAGCTTCCGGGAGGGTAATTCACCCCTCCACTTT
V: TRBV3-1; D: -; size: many; J: TRBJ1-1; CDR3: CASSHPGPGRGNTEAFF; DNA: TGTGCCAGCAGCCATCCGGGGCCGGGCCGGGGGAACACTGAAGCTTTCTTT
V: TRBV6-1; D: TRBD1; size: few; J: TRBJ2-7; CDR3: CASSSQGASEYEQYF; DNA: TGTGCCAGCAGCTCCCAGGGGGCGTCCGAATACGAGCAGTACTTC
V: TRBV5-1; D: TRBD1; size: many; J: TRBJ2-1; CDR3: CASSLGGQTYNEQFF; DNA: TGCGCCAGCAGCTTGGGGGGACAGACCTACAATGAGCAGTTCTTC
V: TRBV6-6; D: -; size: many; J: TRBJ2-1; CDR3: CASSYFGTASSYNEQFF; DNA: TGTGCCAGCAGTTACTTCGGGACGGCCAGCTCCTACAATGAGCAGTTCTTC
V: TRBV18; D: -; size: -; J: TRBJ1-2; CDR3: CASSPDPGAVSGYTF; DNA: TGTGCCAGCTCACCAGATCCAGGGGCCGTGAGTGGCTACACCTTC
V: TRBV7-9; D: TRBD1; size: few; J: TRBJ1-1; CDR3: CASSSQDRRMGAFF; DNA: TGTGCCAGCAGTAGCCAGGACAGGCGTATGGGAGCTTTCTTT
V: TRBV18; D: TRBD2; size: -; J: TRBJ2-3; CDR3: CASSPRLAGGSDTQYF; DNA: TGTGCCAGCTCACCTAGACTAGCGGGGGGATCGGATACGCAGTATTTT
V: TRBV20-1; D: -; size: many; J: TRBJ2-3; CDR3: CSARNRDFGDTQYF; DNA: TGCAGTGCTAGGAACAGGGATTTTGGAGATACGCAGTATTTT
V: TRBV12-3/TRBV12-4; D: -; size: many; J: TRBJ2-1; CDR3: CASSLRSRDRCEQFF; DNA: TGTGCCAGCAGTTTAAGGTCTAGAGATCGGTGCGAGCAGTTCTTC
V: TRBV11-2; D: -; size: many; J: TRBJ2-7; CDR3: CASTKTVYEQYF; DNA: TGTGCCAGCACCAAGACAGTTTACGAGCAGTACTTC
V: TRBV3-2; D: -; size: few; J: TRBJ2-4; CDR3: CASSQDQGGGYIQYF; DNA: TGTGCCAGCAGCCAAGATCAGGGGGGTGGGTACATTCAGTACTTC
V: TRBV28; D: TRBD1; size: many; J: TRBJ2-4; CDR3: CASSFQGVYPKNIQYF; DNA: TGTGCCAGCAGTTTCCAGGGGGTATACCCCAAAAACATTCAGTACTTC
V: TRBV29-1; D: -; size: few; J: TRBJ1-6; CDR3: CSVGQEVQGNSPLHF; DNA: TGCAGCGTTGGACAGGAGGTTCAAGGTAATTCACCCCTCCACTTT
V: TRBV7-2; D: -; size: -; J: TRBJ2-4; CDR3: CASSLRGNIQYF; DNA: TGTGCCAGCAGCTTAAGGGGAAACATTCAGTACTTC
V: TRBV6-4; D: TRBD1; size: few; J: TRBJ2-7; CDR3: CASKIYRGKREQYF; DNA: TGTGCCAGCAAGATCTACAGGGGGAAGAGGGAGCAGTACTTC
V: TRBV29-1; D: TRBD1; size: -; J: TRBJ1-1; CDR3: CSVEQGPTIYRGTEAFF; DNA: TGCAGCGTTGAGCAGGGCCCCACAATTTACAGGGGCACTGAAGCTTTCTTT
V: TRBV4-1; D: -; size: -; J: TRBJ2-7; CDR3: CASSQDRAGYEQYF; DNA: TGCGCCAGCAGCCAAGATCGGGCAGGCTACGAGCAGTACTTC
V: TRBV10-3; D: TRBD1; size: many; J: TRBJ1-2; CDR3: CAITQGEGGYTF; DNA: TGTGCCATCACACAGGGGGAGGGTGGCTACACCTTC
V: TRBV3-1; D: -; size: many; J: TRBJ2-2; CDR3: CASSQDSGRMENTGELFF; DNA: TGTGCCAGCAGCCAAGATTCCGGGAGAATGGAGAACACCGGGGAGCTGTTTTTT
V: TRBV2; D: -; size: many; J: TRBJ1-5; CDR3: CASSELLPRNQPQHF; DNA: TGTGCCAGCAGTGAACTCCTCCCTCGCAATCAGCCCCAGCATTTT
V: TRBV2; D: -; size: many; J: TRBJ1-2; CDR3: CASSELGSFGYGYTF; DNA: TGTGCCAGCAGTGAACTGGGGAGCTTTGGCTATGGCTACACCTTC
V: TRBV20-1; D: TRBD1; size: many; J: TRBJ2-1; CDR3: CSARGSGGNNEQFF; DNA: TGCAGTGCTAGAGGATCAGGGGGAAATAATGAGCAGTTCTTC
V: TRBV20-1; D: -; size: many; J: TRBJ2-7; CDR3: CSARDPLLSPNEQYF; DNA: TGCAGTGCTAGAGATCCCCTGCTTTCTCCGAACGAGCAGTACTTC
V: TRBV28; D: -; size: -; J: TRBJ2-7; CDR3: CASSPLSAYEQYF; DNA: TGTGCCAGCAGTCCTCTTAGTGCCTACGAGCAGTACTTC
V: TRBV9; D: -; size: many; J: TRBJ2-3; CDR3: CASSVGASTDTQYF; DNA: TGTGCCAGCAGCGTAGGGGCTAGCACAGATACGCAGTATTTT
V: TRBV6-2/TRBV6-3; D: TRBD1; size: many; J: TRBJ1-1; CDR3: CASKGDRVNTEAFF; DNA: TGTGCCAGCAAGGGTGACAGGGTGAACACTGAAGCTTTCTTT
V: TRBV5-5; D: -; size: -; J: TRBJ2-1; CDR3: CASSPPRGLSYNEQFF; DNA: TGTGCCAGCAGCCCGCCCCGGGGCCTCTCCTACAATGAGCAGTTCTTC
V: TRBV28; D: -; size: -; J: TRBJ2-5; CDR3: CASSLPPPKTWQETQYF; DNA: TGTGCCAGCAGTCTTCCTCCACCCAAGACTTGGCAAGAGACCCAGTACTTC
V: TRBV15; D: TRBD2; size: many; J: TRBJ2-1; CDR3: CATSRLWEGSNEADNNEQFF; DNA: TGTGCCACCAGCAGACTCTGGGAGGGGTCGAACGAAGCGGACAACAATGAGCAGTTCTTC
V: TRBV18; D: -; size: few; J: TRBJ2-5; CDR3: CASSPPSVPLRYF; DNA: TGTGCCAGCTCACCACCGTCGGTTCCTCTTCGGTACTTC
V: TRBV7-2; D: -; size: -; J: TRBJ2-3; CDR3: CASSLGGPGTDTQYF; DNA: TGTGCCAGCAGCTTAGGGGGACCCGGCACAGATACGCAGTATTTT
V: TRBV7-9; D: TRBD1; size: few; J: TRBJ1-1; CDR3: CASSHTGEYTEAFF; DNA: TGTGCCAGCAGCCACACAGGGGAGTACACTGAAGCTTTCTTT
V: TRBV20-1; D: -; size: -; J: TRBJ2-7; CDR3: CSASTRDSAAYEQYF; DNA: TGCAGTGCTAGCACCCGGGACTCCGCAGCCTACGAGCAGTACTTC